Each of the 17 T cell receptor beta chains below was sequenced from the same sample in a study of blood T cell repertoires in COVID-19. Method: immunoSEQ multiplex PCR; TCRdb's copy keeps in-frame clones and lacks some. The repertoire holds 150,000 or so clones, 70% to 85% seen once, with 25% to 30% in the top ten. The specimen was peripheral blood. All receptors come from a woman in her sixties or seventies with acute or convalescent COVID-19.

This chain links TRBV28 with TRBJ2-1, with 11 bases aligning to TRBD2. Germline lookup yields CDR1 MDHEN and CDR2 SYDVKM. This CDR3 contains 15 residues. V trimming: 3 bases; J trimming: 5 bases; junction bases outside the gene matches: 3. The CDR3 region has the DNA TGTGCCAGCAGTTTCATAGCGGGGGGGCACAATGAGCAGTTCTTC. It is translated as CASSFIAGGHNEQFF.

This chain uses TRBV29-1 with TRBJ1-4; 9 bases are a match to TRBD1. The CDR3 is made up of 13 amino acids. The V gene's germline CDR1 is SQVTM and CDR2 ANQGSEA. The trim removed 7 bases at V and 8 bases at J, leaving 8 bases unmatched. CDR3 DNA: TGCAGCGGTATGACAGGGGGTGAAGAAAAACTGTTTTTT. This sequence encodes CSGMTGGEEKLFF.

The chain links TRBV5-6 to TRBJ2-5; D is unclear. Trimming removed 1 base at V and 5 bases at J, with 12 bases between. From germline, CDR1 is SGHDT and CDR2 YYEEEE. This CDR3 region has 14 residues. The CDR3 bases are TGTGCCAGCAGCTTGTGGTCTAGAATGGAGACCCAGTACTTC. Translation gives CASSLWSRMETQYF. The full variable domain, in which reference TRBV5-6 and TRBJ2-5 provide the parts outside the CDR3, is DAGVTQSPTHLIKTRGQQVTLRCSPKSGHDTVSWYQQALGQGPQFIFQYYEEEERQRGNFPDRFSGHQFPNYSSELNVNALLLGDSALYLCASSLWSRMETQYFGPGTRLLVL.

The chain links TRBV2 to TRBJ2-1; 9 bases are a match to TRBD1. V lost 2 bases to trimming and J lost 8 bases; unmatched junction nucleotides: 7. Germline V gene lookup returns CDR1 SNHLY and CDR2 FYNNEI. CDR3 length: 15 residues. The DNA of the CDR3 is TGTGCCAGCAGTGAATTGGGACAGGGTAAAGATGAGCAGTTCTTC. This sequence encodes CASSELGQGKDEQFF. Full variable domain (outside the CDR3, taken from reference TRBV2 and TRBJ2-1): EPEVTQTPSHQVTQMGQEVILRCVPISNHLYFYWYRQILGQKVEFLVSFYNNEISEKSEIFDDQFSVERPDGSNFTLKIRSTKLEDSAMYFCASSELGQGKDEQFFGPGTRLTVL.

The chain combines TRBV27 with TRBJ2-2; 8 nucleotides match TRBD2. V was clipped by 8 bases and J by 0 bases; unmatched bases: 5. This CDR3 comprises 15 residues. Germline V gene lookup returns CDR1 MNHEY and CDR2 SMNVEV (reference sequence). The CDR3 here is CASCPGGANTGELFF. CDR3 in DNA: TGTGCCAGCTGCCCCGGGGGGGCGAACACCGGGGAGCTGTTTTTT.

CDR3 protein: CASSPPGTTGNTIYF. DNA for the CDR3: TGTGCCAGCAGCCCCCCGGGAACAACTGGAAACACCATATATTTT. The chain links TRBV3-1 (or the pseudogene TRBV3-2) to TRBJ1-3; D gene unclear. V lost 4 bases to trimming and J lost 2 bases, with 12 bases between them. Germline CDR1 is LGHDT and CDR2 is YNNKEL (reference sequence). This CDR3 comprises 15 residues.

The rearrangement uses TRBV7-3 and TRBJ1-1, with TRBD1 matching 7 bases. The germline V gene encodes CDR1 SGHTA and CDR2 FQGTGA. The CDR3 runs to 15 residues. V was pared by 1 base and J by 2 bases, with 4 bases of the junction left unmatched. The CDR3 bases are TGTGCCAGCAGCTTAAACCCAGGGGGAAACACTGAAGCTTTCTTT. Protein sequence: CASSLNPGGNTEAFF.

V gene TRBV20-1 combines with J gene TRBJ1-2; D is undetermined. The CDR3 length is 11 residues. Germline assignment: CDR1 DFQATT and CDR2 SNEGSKA (reference sequence). V lost 5 bases and J lost 7, with 11 bases in between. CDR3 sequence: CSAEAGFGYTF. DNA of the CDR3: TGCAGTGCTGAGGCGGGGTTTGGCTACACCTTC.

The J gene is TRBJ1-6, the V gene TRBV4-2; the match to TRBD1 covers 7 bases. The CDR3 covers 16 residues. The germline CDR1 and CDR2 sequences are LGHNA and YNFKEQ. V was pared by 0 bases and J by 13 bases, with 12 bases of the junction left unmatched. CDR3 sequence (DNA): TGTGCCAGCAGCCAAGATCGCGGACAGGTATTTAGTCCCCTCCACTTT. As protein: CASSQDRGQVFSPLHF.

V usage is TRBV10-1 and J usage is TRBJ2-2; TRBD2 matches at 8 bases. Germline CDR1 is WNHNN and CDR2 is SYGVQD (reference sequence). V lost 2 bases, J lost 6 bases, and 2 bases stayed unmatched. The CDR3 has 14 amino acids. The CDR3 protein is CASSEGSGAGELFF. The DNA of the CDR3 is TGCGCCAGCAGTGAGGGTAGCGGGGCCGGGGAGCTGTTTTTT.

The V call is TRBV5-1, the J call TRBJ2-3; D possibly corresponds to TRBD2 (7 bases). The CDR3 covers 16 residues. V lost 1 base, J lost 1 base, and 13 bases lay in between. Germline assignment: CDR1 SGHRS and CDR2 YFSETQ. CDR3 in amino acids: CASSLSQGGGTDTQYF. In DNA, the CDR3 is TGCGCCAGCAGCTTGTCCCAAGGGGGGGGCACAGATACGCAGTATTTT.

V gene TRBV6-4 combines with J gene TRBJ2-3; TRBD1 might be the D (6 bases). With 3 bases removed from V and 7 bases from J, the gap between germline ends came to 20 bases. Germline assignment: CDR1 MRHNA and CDR2 SNTAGT. The length of the CDR3 is 16 residues. For the CDR3, the DNA is TGTGCCAGCAGTGAGAGGTGGGACATAAAGGCTAATACGCAGTATTTT. Protein product: CASSERWDIKANTQYF.

The chain couples TRBV10-3 to TRBJ2-1; TRBD1 agrees at 7 bases. Germline CDR1 is ENHRY and CDR2 is SYGVKD. The CDR3 is made up of 12 amino acids. V shed 5 bases and J 8 bases; nucleotides not matched to a gene: 3. The CDR3 DNA reads as TGTGCCATCAGTATTCAGGGGGATGAGCAGTTCTTC. Translating it yields CAISIQGDEQFF.

This clone was seen just once. The chain recombines TRBV2 with TRBJ2-3, with D possibly matching TRBD1 (5 bases). The CDR3 sequence is 13 residues long. Germline values: CDR1 SNHLY, CDR2 FYNNEI. Trimming cost V 4 bases and J 0 bases, with 5 bases left between them. The CDR3 spells CASSGQSTDTQYF. In nucleotides, the CDR3 is TGTGCCAGCAGTGGACAGAGCACAGATACGCAGTATTTT.

This clone was counted a few times. V and J are TRBV5-1 and TRBJ1-2; 10 bases match TRBD1. The CDR3 runs 15 residues. The germline V gene encodes CDR1 SGHRS and CDR2 YFSETQ. Trimming took 4 bases from V and 2 from J; bases not matched to a gene: 5. CDR3: CASSEPDRGNYGYTF. The CDR3 bases are TGCGCCAGCAGCGAGCCGGACAGGGGGAACTATGGCTACACCTTC. Based on the CDR3 plus reference TRBV5-1 and TRBJ1-2, the full variable domain is KAGVTQTPRYLIKTRGQQVTLSCSPISGHRSVSWYQQTPGQGLQFLFEYFSETQRNKGNFPGRFSGRQFSNSRSEMNVSTLELGDSALYLCASSEPDRGNYGYTFGSGTRLTVV.

V gene TRBV6-5 combines with J gene TRBJ2-5, with D unclear. Germline CDR1 and CDR2: MNHEY and SVGAGI. V was trimmed by 0 bases and J by 3 bases, leaving 8 bases between them. The CDR3 runs 14 residues. The CDR3 reads CASSYSPGKETQYF. CDR3 coding DNA: TGTGCCAGCAGTTACTCGCCAGGCAAAGAGACCCAGTACTTC.

This clone has ten or more counts. The J gene is TRBJ1-4, the V gene TRBV4-1; possibly TRBD1 for D (5 bases). This CDR3 has 15 residues. Looked up from germline, CDR1 is MGHRA and CDR2 is YSYEKL. With 1 base removed from V and 8 bases from J, the gap between germline ends came to 14 bases. CDR3 coding DNA: TGCGCCAGCAGCCAAGCGTGGGGCCTCGGAGAAAAACTGTTTTTT. The encoded protein is CASSQAWGLGEKLFF.